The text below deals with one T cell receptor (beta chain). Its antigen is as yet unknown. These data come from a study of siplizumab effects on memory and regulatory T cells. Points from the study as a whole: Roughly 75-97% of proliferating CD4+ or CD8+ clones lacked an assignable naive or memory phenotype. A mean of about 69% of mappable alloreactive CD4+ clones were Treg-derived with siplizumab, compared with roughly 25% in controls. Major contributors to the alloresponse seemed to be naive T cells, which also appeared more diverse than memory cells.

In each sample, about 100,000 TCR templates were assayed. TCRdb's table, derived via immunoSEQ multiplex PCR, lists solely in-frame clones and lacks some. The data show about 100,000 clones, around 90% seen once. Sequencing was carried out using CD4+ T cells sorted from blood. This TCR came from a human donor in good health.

CDR3 sequence reads: CASSPTALETQYF. CDR3 bases: TGTGCCAGCTCACCAACAGCCTTAGAGACCCAGTACTTC. V and J are TRBV18 and TRBJ2-5, with D unresolved. Trimming removed 2 bases at V and 4 bases at J, with 8 bases between. The CDR3 has 13 residues. Germline CDR1 is KGHSH and CDR2 is LQKENI.